Below are 23 T cell receptor beta chains sequenced from a single sample in a study of a mutant IDH1 vaccine in newly diagnosed glioma. The time point was: week 11, during vaccination. In every dose of vaccine, 300 ug of mutant IDH1 20-mer peptide was given alongside topical imiquimod. Repertoires were generated with immunoSEQ multiplex PCR, while TCRdb's copy carries only in-frame clones and drops some. Of about 32,000 clones in the sample, around 78% were seen once. What these receptors recognize is not known. Source: PBMCs, taken from a glioma patient whose treatment included an IDH1 peptide vaccine. These TCRs come from a man aged 30-40 years with glioma.

The chain employs TRBV7-8 and TRBJ2-7, with 11 bases identical to TRBD2. The germline gives CDR1 SGHVS, CDR2 FQNEAQ. The CDR3 is 16 amino acids. Losses at the gene ends were 1 base for V and 4 bases for J; bases not matched to a gene: 6. The CDR3 DNA is TGTGCCAGCAGCTTAGATAGGCTAGCGGGAGGTTACGAGCAGTACTTC. The encoded protein is CASSLDRLAGGYEQYF.

J is TRBJ1-1 and V is TRBV29-1; 10 bases line up with TRBD1. The CDR3 has 11 residues. Germline values: CDR1 SQVTM, CDR2 ANQGSEA. The V segment lost 7 bases and the J segment 8 bases; nucleotides outside the gene matches: 4. CDR3 loop: CSALGQGEAFF. CDR3 nucleotides: TGCAGCGCCTTGGGACAGGGGGAAGCTTTCTTT.

The chain combines TRBV27 with TRBJ2-3; D might be TRBD1 (6 bases). CDR3 length: 13 amino acids. Trimming shortened V by 6 bases and J by 13 bases, and 20 bases separated the two germline ends. Germline V gene data show CDR1 as MNHEY and CDR2 as SMNVEV (reference sequence). This CDR3 is CASSSPDSPREYF. The CDR3 nucleotides read TGTGCCAGCAGCAGCCCGGACAGCCCCCGAGAGTATTTT.

Details on this clone: One end of the junction varies from germline; a read error may be responsible. The chain has TRBV7-9 and TRBJ2-3; a weak D match, TRBD1 (6 bases). Germline assignment: CDR1 SEHNR and CDR2 FQNEAQ (reference sequence). The length of the CDR3 is 16 residues. The CDR3 here is CASSLGVQGLTNTQYF. The CDR3, as DNA: TGTGCCAGCAGCTTAGGGGTTCAGGGGCTCACAAATACGCAGTATTTT. Using reference TRBV7-9 and TRBJ2-3 for the parts outside the CDR3, the full variable domain is DTGVSQNPRHKITKRGQNVTFRCDPISEHNRLYWYRQTLGQGPEFLTYFQNEAQLEKSRLLSDRFSAERPKGSFSTLEIQRTEQGDSAMYLCASSLGVQGLTNTQYFGPGTRLTVL.

V is TRBV7-9 and J is TRBJ1-2, with 8 bases aligning to TRBD1. V gave up 5 bases and J gave up 6 bases; unmatched junction bases: 11. The CDR3 runs 15 residues. Germline V gives CDR1 SEHNR, CDR2 FQNEAQ (reference sequence). The CDR3 protein is CASSLDRATFHGYTF. The CDR3 region has the DNA TGTGCCAGCAGCCTGGACAGGGCCACTTTCCATGGCTACACCTTC.

This clone came up a few times. CDR3 loop: CASSLISARANTEAFF. CDR3 DNA sequence: TGTGCCAGCAGTTTAATTTCGGCCAGGGCTAACACTGAAGCTTTCTTT. V is TRBV28 and J is TRBJ1-1; D is perhaps TRBD1 (5 bases). This CDR3 contains 16 residues. V dropped 2 bases and J dropped 2 bases, with 15 bases sitting between them. The germline CDR1 and CDR2 sequences are MDHEN and SYDVKM.

This chain links TRBV9 with TRBJ2-3; no clear D gene. V shed 0 bases and J shed 5 bases, with 7 bases lying between them. The CDR3 has 13 amino acids. Germline values: CDR1 SGDLS, CDR2 YYNGEE. Here the CDR3 DNA reads TGTGCCAGCAGCGTAGATGGGCAAGATACGCAGTATTTT. This codes for CASSVDGQDTQYF.

This chain joins TRBV6-1 and TRBJ2-7; maybe TRBD1 (5 bases). Germline V gene data show CDR1 as MNHNS and CDR2 as SASEGT. Trimming pared 3 bases from V and 4 bases from J, leaving 7 bases between. The CDR3 runs to 12 residues. DNA for the CDR3: TGTGCCAGCAGTGATCGACAGTACGAGCAGTACTTC. Translating it yields CASSDRQYEQYF.

The V and J genes are TRBV5-6 and TRBJ2-7; D remains unclear. The V end was cut by 3 bases, the J end by 0 bases, with 13 bases between. Germline loops: CDR1 SGHDT, CDR2 YYEEEE. The CDR3 totals 15 residues. CDR3 nucleotides: TGTGCCAGCAGCTCCGTCCAGACCTTCTCCTACGAGCAGTACTTC. Protein product: CASSSVQTFSYEQYF.

This clone was counted only a few times. The genes are TRBV7-9 and TRBJ2-3; TRBD2 aligns across 11 bases. The germline CDR1 and CDR2 sequences are SEHNR and FQNEAQ (reference sequence). The CDR3 covers 15 residues. The V gene end was trimmed by 5 bases and the J gene end by 2 bases; junction bases not matched to a gene: 3. CDR3 DNA: TGTGCCAGCAGCAGACTAGCGGGAACCACAGATACGCAGTATTTT. It is translated as CASSRLAGTTDTQYF.

The chain couples TRBV13 to TRBJ2-1, with 7 positions matching TRBD2. The CDR3 spans 15 residues. Germline V gene data show CDR1 as PRHDT and CDR2 as FYEKMQ (reference sequence). The ends lost 1 base at V and 5 bases at J; junction bases unmatched: 5. The CDR3 sequence is CASSLDRGRDNEQFF. In DNA form, the CDR3 reads TGTGCCAGCAGCTTAGATCGGGGGAGGGACAATGAGCAGTTCTTC.

The count of this clone is one. The chain is built from TRBV28 and TRBJ2-7; TRBD2 matches at 11 bases. V was clipped by 4 bases and J by 7 bases; unmatched bases: 9. This CDR3 comprises 15 residues. Germline V gene data show CDR1 as MDHEN and CDR2 as SYDVKM. CDR3 sequence: CASSSPLAGAGEQYF. The CDR3 nucleotides read TGTGCCAGCAGTTCCCCACTAGCGGGAGCGGGTGAGCAGTACTTC.

The V and J genes are TRBV7-2 and TRBJ1-1; the D is unclear. The CDR3 spans 14 residues. Germline CDR1 SGHTA, CDR2 FQGNSA. Trimming cost V 2 bases and J 10 bases, with 17 bases left between them. CDR3 protein: CASSLSGSPSLAFF. CDR3 nucleotide sequence: TGTGCCAGCAGCTTATCCGGGTCCCCCAGCCTAGCTTTCTTT.

This chain joins TRBV6-4 and TRBJ2-3, with no clear D. The ends were cut back, 3 bases at V and 4 bases at J, with 11 bases in the middle. Germline lookup yields CDR1 MRHNA and CDR2 SNTAGT. The CDR3 extends over 14 amino acids. The CDR3 sequence: CASSEGRSPDTQYF. In DNA, the CDR3 is TGTGCCAGCAGTGAAGGCAGGAGCCCAGATACGCAGTATTTT.

This chain joins TRBV2 and TRBJ1-2; 8 positions match TRBD1. Germline CDR1 and CDR2: SNHLY and FYNNEI. The CDR3 extends over 16 amino acids. Trimming took 5 bases from V and 4 from J; bases not matched to a gene: 12. CDR3 DNA sequence: TGTGCCAGCAGTTTGACCGCAGGGGGCCTCTCCTATGGCTACACCTTC. Its translation is CASSLTAGGLSYGYTF. Full variable domain (missing parts from reference TRBV2 and TRBJ1-2): EPEVTQTPSHQVTQMGQEVILRCVPISNHLYFYWYRQILGQKVEFLVSFYNNEISEKSEIFDDQFSVERPDGSNFTLKIRSTKLEDSAMYFCASSLTAGGLSYGYTFGSGTRLTVV.

The rearrangement uses TRBV7-2 and TRBJ2-2; 13 nucleotides line up with TRBD2. Germline-derived CDR1 and CDR2 are SGHTA and FQGNSA. The CDR3 contains 15 residues. V trimming: 3 bases; J trimming: 5 bases; junction bases outside the gene matches: 0. The DNA for the CDR3 is TGTGCCAGCAGCTTGACTAGCGGGGGGACCGGGGAGCTGTTTTTT. As protein: CASSLTSGGTGELFF.

The genes are TRBV23-1 and TRBJ2-7; possibly TRBD1 for D (6 bases). TRBV23-1 is an ORF, and what it does is uncertain. The CDR3 spans 12 residues. DNA of the CDR3: TGCGACCAGACAGGTTCTCCCTACGAGCAGTACTTC. Encoded protein: CDQTGSPYEQYF.

This clone was observed a few times. The chain uses TRBV5-6 and TRBJ2-6, with 10 positions matching TRBD1. The germline CDR1 and CDR2 sequences are SGHDT and YYEEEE. V was clipped by 2 bases and J by 4 bases; unmatched bases: 12. This CDR3 has 19 amino acids. Written as DNA, the CDR3 is TGTGCCAGCAGCTTTATCCTTAGACAGGGGGCTAAAGGGGCCAACGTCCTGACTTTC. As protein: CASSFILRQGAKGANVLTF.

The chain links TRBV15 to TRBJ2-5; a possible D gene is TRBD2 (7 bases). The CDR3 is 13 residues long. The V end lost 8 bases, the J end lost 5 bases, and 15 bases lay between the germline ends. Germline CDR1 LNHNV, CDR2 YYDKDF (reference sequence). CDR3 amino acids: CATAAGGLETQYF. The CDR3 DNA sequence: TGTGCCACCGCGGCCGGGGGGCTGGAGACCCAGTACTTC.

V and J are TRBV1 and TRBJ2-6; TRBD1, as called in the table, went unchecked against the DNA. TRBV1 is a recognized pseudogene. The CDR3 length is 14 residues. CDR3 DNA sequence: TGCACCAGCAGGAAACAAAGTCGGGCCAACGTCCTGACTTTC. Protein sequence: CTSRKQSRANVLTF.

This clone is medium-sized by share. Here the CDR3 DNA reads TGTGCCAGCAGCCTTGGGACAGGGGGCGCGATCTATGGCTACACCTTC. Translation gives CASSLGTGGAIYGYTF. The V and J genes are TRBV9 and TRBJ1-2; 12 bases agree with TRBD1. Germline assignment: CDR1 SGDLS and CDR2 YYNGEE. The CDR3 sequence is 16 residues long. The ends lost 4 bases at V and 4 bases at J; junction bases unmatched: 8.

V gene TRBV29-1 combines with J gene TRBJ1-2; 8 bases agree with TRBD1. The CDR3 is made up of 14 amino acids. Germline CDR1 SQVTM, CDR2 ANQGSEA. The V and J ends lost 1 base and 0 bases, in that order; junction bases with no gene match: 1. The CDR3 bases are TGCAGCGTTGAAGGGGACAGGTCTAACTATGGCTACACCTTC. This codes for CSVEGDRSNYGYTF. Filled out from reference TRBV29-1 and TRBJ1-2, the complete variable domain reads SAVISQKPSRDICQRGTSLTIQCQVDSQVTMMFWYRQQPGQSLTLIATANQGSEATYESGFVIDKFPISRPNLTFSTLTVSNMSPEDSSIYLCSVEGDRSNYGYTFGSGTRLTVV.

This chain joins TRBV6-1 and TRBJ1-2, with D perhaps matching TRBD1 (5 bases). The CDR3 contains 15 residues. Germline V gene lookup returns CDR1 MNHNS and CDR2 SASEGT. V dropped 2 bases and J dropped 8 bases, with 18 bases sitting between them. The CDR3 spells CASSESPGLPIGYTF. CDR3 coding DNA: TGTGCCAGCAGTGAATCCCCAGGGCTCCCGATAGGCTACACCTTC.